Shown below are 18 T cell receptor beta chains from a single sample sequenced in a study of cytomegalovirus exposure and HLA in healthy donors (dated by TCRdb to 2015 to 2018). The method was the immunoSEQ multiplex PCR assay. For the multiplex PCR, a mixture combining 60 forward primers for TCR Vbeta segments and 13 reverse primers for TCR Jbeta segments was used. The source is immuneACCESS, and TCRdb retained only in-frame sequences with V and J called. Part of the clones is not carried over; for the studies checked, unresolved V genes explain less than half of this, and the remainder is unexplained. This sample gives about 140,000 clones in total; approximately 80% of them show up just once. Of the sample, around 5% falls within the top ten clones. The sample taken for sequencing was PBMCs. The receptor source for this set is a male donor in good health and CMV-seronegative.

The sample holds a few counts of this clone. The chain recombines TRBV5-1 with TRBJ2-3, with 11 nucleotides matching TRBD1. From germline, CDR1 is SGHRS and CDR2 YFSETQ. The V and J ends lost 4 bases and 5 bases, in that order; junction bases with no gene match: 6. The CDR3 extends over 15 amino acids. CDR3 residues: CASSRGTGGIDTQYF. CDR3 sequence (DNA): TGCGCCAGCAGCCGAGGGACAGGGGGAATAGATACGCAGTATTTT.

Turning to this clone: Other DNA sequences in this sample translate to the same CDR3. The genes are TRBV5-1 and TRBJ1-2; D ambiguous. V lost 0 bases and J lost 3, with 6 bases in between. CDR1 is SGHRS and CDR2 is YFSETQ in the germline V gene. This CDR3 comprises 13 residues. The CDR3 loop is CASSLDSYYGYTF. As DNA, the CDR3 is TGCGCCAGCAGCTTGGACAGCTACTATGGCTACACCTTC. Combining the CDR3 with reference TRBV5-1 and TRBJ1-2 gives the whole variable domain KAGVTQTPRYLIKTRGQQVTLSCSPISGHRSVSWYQQTPGQGLQFLFEYFSETQRNKGNFPGRFSGRQFSNSRSEMNVSTLELGDSALYLCASSLDSYYGYTFGSGTRLTVV.

V is TRBV6-1 and J is TRBJ1-5, with D possibly matching TRBD1 (6 bases). The germline V and J ends were trimmed by 8 bases and 3 bases, with 14 bases remaining between them. The germline gives CDR1 MNHNS, CDR2 SASEGT. The length of the CDR3 is 14 residues. The CDR3 DNA reads as TGTGCCAGCCAGGGGTGGAGGAACAATCAGCCCCAGCATTTT. Translation: CASQGWRNNQPQHF.

This chain joins TRBV25-1 and TRBJ1-1, with D maybe TRBD1 (5 bases). There are 12 residues in the CDR3. V shed 5 bases and J shed 9 bases, with 13 bases lying between them. Germline V gene sequence: CDR1 MGHDK, CDR2 SYGVNS. CDR3: CASSMRGDKAFF. The CDR3 region has the DNA TGTGCCAGCAGTATGCGGGGGGATAAAGCTTTCTTT.

The J gene is TRBJ2-3, the V gene TRBV27, with 8 bases aligning to TRBD2. Germline lookup yields CDR1 MNHEY and CDR2 SMNVEV (reference sequence). CDR3 length equals 16 residues. J was trimmed by 1 base and V by 1 base; bases with no gene match: 4. The CDR3 nucleotides read TGTGCCAGCAGTTTATGGGCGGGGGGTGGCACAGATACGCAGTATTTT. Amino acid sequence: CASSLWAGGGTDTQYF.

In this sample, this clone turned up once. The CDR3 DNA is TGTGCCAGCAGTTTAGCCTCAGGGGGCGAGCAGTACTTC. It encodes CASSLASGGEQYF. The V call is TRBV28, the J call TRBJ2-5; 7 nucleotides align to TRBD1. The end of the DNA fits TRBJ2-7 better, so the J call may be wrong. The length of the CDR3 is 13 residues. Per germline, CDR1 MDHEN and CDR2 SYDVKM.

This sequence joins TRBV7-9 and TRBJ2-2, with a possible D match to TRBD2 (7 bases). The germline gives CDR1 SEHNR, CDR2 FQNEAQ (reference sequence). V lost 3 bases and J 8 bases, leaving 13 bases between the germline ends. The length of the CDR3 is 14 residues. CDR3: CASSFSGGRGELFF. In DNA, the CDR3 is TGTGCCAGCAGCTTCTCCGGGGGGCGTGGGGAGCTGTTTTTT. The whole variable domain, filled in from reference TRBV7-9 and TRBJ2-2, reads DTGVSQNPRHKITKRGQNVTFRCDPISEHNRLYWYRQTLGQGPEFLTYFQNEAQLEKSRLLSDRFSAERPKGSFSTLEIQRTEQGDSAMYLCASSFSGGRGELFFGEGSRLTVL.

The V gene is TRBV7-6, the J gene TRBJ2-3; unclear D gene. V lost 1 base and J 4 bases, leaving 18 bases between the germline ends. From germline, CDR1 is SGHVS and CDR2 FNYEAQ. The CDR3 has 17 amino acids. CDR3 sequence reads: CASSLGPLEAIADTQYF. DNA of the CDR3: TGTGCCAGCAGCTTAGGGCCCCTAGAAGCCATAGCAGATACGCAGTATTTT.

This clone was seen a few times. The chain uses TRBV18 and TRBJ1-6; D not resolved. The V and J ends lost 2 bases and 7 bases respectively, with 6 bases between them. Germline CDR1 is KGHSH and CDR2 is LQKENI. The CDR3 is 13 residues long. CDR3 DNA sequence: TGTGCCAGCTCACCAGCACAAAATTCACCCCTCCACTTT. The encoded protein is CASSPAQNSPLHF.

This chain uses TRBV2 with TRBJ1-5, with D possibly matching TRBD1 (6 bases). The CDR3 length is 17 residues. CDR1 is SNHLY and CDR2 is FYNNEI in the germline V gene. Trimming stripped 8 bases from V and 4 bases from J, with 24 bases between. DNA for the CDR3: TGTGCCAGCTCCACCCAAGTAGGGACAATTAATAATCAGCCCCAGCATTTT. It codes for CASSTQVGTINNQPQHF.

V gene TRBV30 combines with J gene TRBJ1-2; possible D gene TRBD1, 5 bases. The CDR3 runs 15 residues. CDR1 is GTSNPN, CDR2 SVGIG, per germline (reference sequence). Deletions cut 0 bases from V and 8 bases from J, with 19 bases between. The CDR3 nucleotides read TGTGCCTGGAGTGTAGGAGGGCAGGGAGGTTACGGCTACACCTTC. Its translation: CAWSVGGQGGYGYTF.

This clone has just one count. The rearrangement joins TRBV13 to TRBJ2-5, with TRBD1 matching 9 bases. V gave up 5 bases and J gave up 4 bases; unmatched junction bases: 5. This CDR3 comprises 14 residues. Germline CDR1 PRHDT, CDR2 FYEKMQ (reference sequence). The CDR3 coding sequence is TGTGCCAGCAGCCAGGACAGGGGTCGAGAGACCCAGTACTTC. It encodes CASSQDRGRETQYF.

The chain couples TRBV6-5 to TRBJ2-7, with 7 bases aligning to TRBD1. This CDR3 spans 12 amino acids. From germline, CDR1 is MNHEY and CDR2 SVGAGI. Losses at the gene ends were 5 bases for V and 2 bases for J; bases not matched to a gene: 0. CDR3 nucleotide sequence: TGTGCCAGCAGTGACAGGGCCTACGAGCAGTACTTC. Translation gives CASSDRAYEQYF.

CDR3 coding DNA: TGTGCCAGCAGTGTCCTTCCTCAGGGTAACGCTAATGAAAAACTGTTTTTT. This codes for CASSVLPQGNANEKLFF. The chain employs TRBV6-4 and TRBJ1-4; tentatively, D is TRBD1 (5 bases). Germline V gene sequence: CDR1 MRHNA, CDR2 SNTAGT. The V end was cut by 4 bases, the J end by 3 bases, with 18 bases between. The CDR3 extends over 17 amino acids.

The chain has TRBV7-8 and TRBJ1-2; no definite D call. Trimming shortened V by 5 bases and J by 8 bases, and 15 bases separated the two germline ends. This CDR3 region has 13 residues. Germline V CDR1 and CDR2: SGHVS, FQNEAQ. This chain's CDR3 is CASSTVQAGGYTF. The DNA for the CDR3 is TGTGCCAGCAGCACCGTGCAGGCGGGCGGCTACACCTTC.

This chain uses TRBV20-1 with TRBJ1-2, with 7 bases that match TRBD1. The CDR3 extends over 11 amino acids. V shed 4 bases and J 9 bases; nucleotides not matched to a gene: 5. CDR1 and CDR2 (germline): DFQATT, SNEGSKA (reference sequence). CDR3 in amino acids: CSANDRVSYTF. The CDR3 DNA follows: TGCAGTGCTAACGACAGGGTGAGCTACACCTTC.

The chain carries TRBV5-1 and TRBJ2-5; 11 positions match TRBD2. The last part of the DNA fits TRBJ2-7 better; the J call may be wrong. This CDR3 contains 15 residues. Germline V gene sequence: CDR1 SGHRS, CDR2 YFSETQ. CDR3 in DNA: TGCGCCAGCAGCGTAGGGACTAGCGGTTCCTACGAGCAGTACTTC. It yields the protein CASSVGTSGSYEQYF.

Only one count was recorded for this clone. The V and J genes are TRBV29-1 and TRBJ2-3, with TRBD1 matching 8 bases. CDR3 length: 14 amino acids. J was trimmed by 7 bases and V by 4 bases; bases with no gene match: 10. CDR1 is SQVTM, CDR2 ANQGSEA, per germline. This CDR3 reads CSVVGTGEVNTQYF. The DNA of the CDR3 is TGCAGCGTTGTCGGGACAGGTGAAGTAAATACGCAGTATTTT.